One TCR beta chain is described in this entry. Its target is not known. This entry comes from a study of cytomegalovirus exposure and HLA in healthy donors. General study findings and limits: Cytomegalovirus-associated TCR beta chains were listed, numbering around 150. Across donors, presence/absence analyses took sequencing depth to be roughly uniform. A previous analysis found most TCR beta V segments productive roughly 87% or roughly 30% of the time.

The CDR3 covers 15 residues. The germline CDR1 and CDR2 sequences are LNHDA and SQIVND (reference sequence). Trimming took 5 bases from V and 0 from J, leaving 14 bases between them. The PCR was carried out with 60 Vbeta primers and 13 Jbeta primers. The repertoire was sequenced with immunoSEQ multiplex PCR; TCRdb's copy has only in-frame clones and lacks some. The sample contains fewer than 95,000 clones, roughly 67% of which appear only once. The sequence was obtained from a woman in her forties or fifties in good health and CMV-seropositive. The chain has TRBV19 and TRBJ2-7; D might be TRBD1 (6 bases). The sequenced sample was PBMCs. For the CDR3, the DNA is TGTGCCAGTAGTCCCCGGGACACGAGCTCCTACGAGCAGTACTTC. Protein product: CASSPRDTSSYEQYF.